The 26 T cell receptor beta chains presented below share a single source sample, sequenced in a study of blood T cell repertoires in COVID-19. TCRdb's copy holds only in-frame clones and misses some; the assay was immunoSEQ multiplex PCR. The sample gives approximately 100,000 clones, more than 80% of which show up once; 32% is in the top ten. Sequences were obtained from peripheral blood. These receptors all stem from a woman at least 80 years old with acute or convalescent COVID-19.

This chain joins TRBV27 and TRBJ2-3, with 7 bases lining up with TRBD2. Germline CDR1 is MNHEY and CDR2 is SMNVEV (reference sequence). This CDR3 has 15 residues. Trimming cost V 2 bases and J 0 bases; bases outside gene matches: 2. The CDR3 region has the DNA TGTGCCAGCAGTTTAGGGGGGGGTAGCACAGATACGCAGTATTTT. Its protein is CASSLGGGSTDTQYF.

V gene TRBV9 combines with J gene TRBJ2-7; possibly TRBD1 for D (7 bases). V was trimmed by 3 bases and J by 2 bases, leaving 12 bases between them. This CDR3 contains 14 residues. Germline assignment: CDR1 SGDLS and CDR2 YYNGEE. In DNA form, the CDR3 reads TGTGCCAGCAGCGCGGAGGGGACAGCCTACGAGCAGTACTTC. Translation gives CASSAEGTAYEQYF.

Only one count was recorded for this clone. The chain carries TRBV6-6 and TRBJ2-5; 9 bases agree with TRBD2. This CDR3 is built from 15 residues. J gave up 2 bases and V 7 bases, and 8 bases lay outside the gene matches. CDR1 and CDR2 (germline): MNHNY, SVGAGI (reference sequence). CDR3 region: CASTKALAGQETQYF. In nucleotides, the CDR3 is TGTGCCAGCACCAAGGCTCTAGCGGGGCAAGAGACCCAGTACTTC.

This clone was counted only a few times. Here the CDR3 reads CASSFRASRRDTQYF. The CDR3 DNA is TGTGCCAGCAGTTTTCGGGCTAGCAGACGAGATACGCAGTATTTT. The chain combines TRBV27 with TRBJ2-3; TRBD2 might be the D (5 bases). Trimming removed 3 bases from V and 5 bases from J, with 15 bases in between. The germline CDR1 and CDR2 sequences are MNHEY and SMNVEV (reference sequence). The CDR3 runs to 15 residues.

CDR3 region: CASSLEGGPAYEQYF. CDR3 DNA sequence: TGTGCCAGCAGCTTAGAAGGCGGGCCGGCCTACGAGCAGTACTTC. The J gene is TRBJ2-7, the V gene TRBV7-2; D perhaps matches TRBD2 (5 bases). Germline assignment: CDR1 SGHTA and CDR2 FQGNSA. V lost 1 base and J lost 2, with 12 bases in between. CDR3 size: 15 residues.

In DNA form, the CDR3 reads TGTGCCAGCAGCGGAGTTACGTTGACAGGGAGCACAGATACGCAGTATTTT. Amino acid sequence: CASSGVTLTGSTDTQYF. The V and J genes are TRBV5-4 and TRBJ2-3, with 7 bases matching TRBD1. Germline CDR1 is SGHNT and CDR2 is YYREEE (reference sequence). J lost 0 bases, V lost 4 bases, and 11 bases had no gene match. The CDR3 length is 17 residues.

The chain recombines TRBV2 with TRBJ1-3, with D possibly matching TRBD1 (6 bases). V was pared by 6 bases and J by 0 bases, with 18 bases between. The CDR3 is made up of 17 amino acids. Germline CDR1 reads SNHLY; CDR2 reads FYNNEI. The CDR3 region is CASSQRQGLFSGNTIYF. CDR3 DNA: TGTGCCAGCAGCCAAAGGCAGGGGCTATTCTCTGGAAACACCATATATTTT.

The CDR3 loop is CASSFRTSGGAWETQYF. The CDR3 nucleotides read TGTGCCAGCAGTTTCCGGACTAGCGGGGGGGCCTGGGAGACCCAGTACTTC. The V gene is TRBV28, the J gene TRBJ2-5, with 15 bases matching TRBD2. CDR1 is MDHEN and CDR2 is SYDVKM in the germline V gene. The ends lost 3 bases at V and 5 bases at J; junction bases unmatched: 7. This CDR3 has 17 amino acids.

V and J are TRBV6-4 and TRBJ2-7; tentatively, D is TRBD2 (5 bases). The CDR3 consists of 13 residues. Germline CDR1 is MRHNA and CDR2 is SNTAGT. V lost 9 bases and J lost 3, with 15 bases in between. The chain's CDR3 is CASFSGRIYEQYF. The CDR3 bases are TGTGCCAGTTTTTCGGGGAGAATCTACGAGCAGTACTTC.

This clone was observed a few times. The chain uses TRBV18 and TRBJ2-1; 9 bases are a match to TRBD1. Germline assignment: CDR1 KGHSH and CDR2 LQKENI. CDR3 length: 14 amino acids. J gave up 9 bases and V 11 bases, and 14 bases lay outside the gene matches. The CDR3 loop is CAARRDRDTVEQFF. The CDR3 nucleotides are TGTGCCGCCCGCCGGGACAGGGATACCGTTGAGCAGTTCTTC. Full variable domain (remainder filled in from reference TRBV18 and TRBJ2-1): NAGVMQNPRHLVRRRGQEARLRCSPMKGHSHVYWYRQLPEEGLKFMVYLQKENIIDESGMPKERFSAEFPKEGPSILRIQQVVRGDSAAYFCAARRDRDTVEQFFGPGTRLTVL.

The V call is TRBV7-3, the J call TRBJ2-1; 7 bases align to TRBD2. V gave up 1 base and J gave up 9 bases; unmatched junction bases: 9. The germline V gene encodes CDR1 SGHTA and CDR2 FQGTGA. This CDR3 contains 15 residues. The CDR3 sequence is CASSLMTGGTSEQFF. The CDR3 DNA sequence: TGTGCCAGCAGCTTAATGACCGGGGGGACGAGTGAGCAGTTCTTC. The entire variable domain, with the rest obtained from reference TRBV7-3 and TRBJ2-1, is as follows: GAGVSQTPSNKVTEKGKYVELRCDPISGHTALYWYRQSLGQGPEFLIYFQGTGAADDSGLPNDRFFAVRPEGSVSTLKIQRTERGDSAVYLCASSLMTGGTSEQFFGPGTRLTVL.

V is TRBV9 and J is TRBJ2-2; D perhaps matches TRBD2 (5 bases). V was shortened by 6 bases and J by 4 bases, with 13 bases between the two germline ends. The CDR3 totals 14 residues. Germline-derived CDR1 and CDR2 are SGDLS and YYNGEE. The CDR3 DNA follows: TGTGCCAGCACCAAACTAGTATCCACCGGGGAGCTGTTTTTT. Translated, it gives CASTKLVSTGELFF.

The CDR3 here is CASSPGQGSYNEQFF. Written as DNA, the CDR3 is TGCGCCAGCAGCCCGGGACAAGGCTCCTACAATGAGCAGTTCTTC. This chain connects TRBV5-1 to TRBJ2-1; D perhaps matches TRBD1 (6 bases). This CDR3 is built from 15 residues. Deletions cut 4 bases from V and 0 bases from J, with 11 bases between. In germline, CDR1 is SGHRS, CDR2 YFSETQ.

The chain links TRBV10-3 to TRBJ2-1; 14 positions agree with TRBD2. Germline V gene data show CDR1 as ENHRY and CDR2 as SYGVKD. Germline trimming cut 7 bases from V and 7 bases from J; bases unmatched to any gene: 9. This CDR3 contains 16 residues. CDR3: CAINGLAGGEANEQFF. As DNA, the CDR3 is TGTGCCATCAATGGACTAGCGGGGGGCGAGGCAAATGAGCAGTTCTTC.

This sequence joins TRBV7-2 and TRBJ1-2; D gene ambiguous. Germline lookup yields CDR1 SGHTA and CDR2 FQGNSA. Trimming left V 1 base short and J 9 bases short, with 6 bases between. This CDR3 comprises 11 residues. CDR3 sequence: CASSLGLSYTF. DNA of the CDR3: TGTGCCAGCAGCTTAGGACTGAGCTACACCTTC.

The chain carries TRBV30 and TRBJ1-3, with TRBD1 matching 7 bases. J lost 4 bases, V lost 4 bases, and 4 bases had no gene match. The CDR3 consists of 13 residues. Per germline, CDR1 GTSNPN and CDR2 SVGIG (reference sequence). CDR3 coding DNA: TGTGCCTGGAATACAGGGGCCGGAAACACCATATATTTT. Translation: CAWNTGAGNTIYF.

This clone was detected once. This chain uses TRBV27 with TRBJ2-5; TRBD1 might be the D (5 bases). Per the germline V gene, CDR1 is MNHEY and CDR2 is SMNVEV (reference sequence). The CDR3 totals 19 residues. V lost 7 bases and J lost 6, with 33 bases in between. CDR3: CASIRFPPSATLGPQTQYF. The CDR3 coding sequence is TGTGCCAGCATTCGTTTTCCCCCCTCAGCCACTTTGGGGCCACAGACCCAGTACTTC.

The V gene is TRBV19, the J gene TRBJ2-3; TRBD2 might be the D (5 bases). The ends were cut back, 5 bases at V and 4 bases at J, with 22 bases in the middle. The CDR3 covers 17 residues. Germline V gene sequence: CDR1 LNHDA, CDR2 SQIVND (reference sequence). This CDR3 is CASSAFRLSLSADTQYF. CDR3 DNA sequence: TGTGCCAGTAGTGCCTTTAGACTATCACTCTCGGCAGATACGCAGTATTTT.

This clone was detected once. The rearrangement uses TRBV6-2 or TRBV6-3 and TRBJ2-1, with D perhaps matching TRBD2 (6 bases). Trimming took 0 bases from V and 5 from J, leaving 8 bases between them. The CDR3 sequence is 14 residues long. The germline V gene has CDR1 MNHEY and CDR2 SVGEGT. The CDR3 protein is CASSYSSGNNEQFF. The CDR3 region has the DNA TGTGCCAGCAGTTACTCTAGCGGCAACAATGAGCAGTTCTTC.

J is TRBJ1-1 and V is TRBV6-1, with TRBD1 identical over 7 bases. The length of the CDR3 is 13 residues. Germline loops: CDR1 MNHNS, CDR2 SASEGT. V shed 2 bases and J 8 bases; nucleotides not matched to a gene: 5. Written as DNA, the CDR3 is TGTGCCAGCAGTGAAATACAGGGGCCAGAAGCTTTCTTT. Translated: CASSEIQGPEAFF.

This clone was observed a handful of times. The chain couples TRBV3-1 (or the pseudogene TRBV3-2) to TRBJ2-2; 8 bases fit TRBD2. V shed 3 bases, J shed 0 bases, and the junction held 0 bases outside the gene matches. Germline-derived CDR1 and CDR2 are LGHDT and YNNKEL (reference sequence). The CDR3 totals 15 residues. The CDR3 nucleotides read TGTGCCAGCAGCCACGGGGGGGCGAACACCGGGGAGCTGTTTTTT. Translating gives CASSHGGANTGELFF.

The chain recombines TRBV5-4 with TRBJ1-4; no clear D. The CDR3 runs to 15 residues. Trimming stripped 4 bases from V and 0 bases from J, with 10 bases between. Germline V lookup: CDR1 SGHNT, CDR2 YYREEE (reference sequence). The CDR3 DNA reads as TGTGCCAGCAGCATATCACAAACAACTAATGAAAAACTGTTTTTT. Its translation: CASSISQTTNEKLFF.

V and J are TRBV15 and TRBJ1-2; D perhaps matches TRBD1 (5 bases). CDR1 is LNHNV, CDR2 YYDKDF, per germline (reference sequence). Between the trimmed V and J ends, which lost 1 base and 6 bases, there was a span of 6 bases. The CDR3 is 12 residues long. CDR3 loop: CATSRGGDGYTF. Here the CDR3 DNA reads TGTGCCACCAGCAGAGGGGGGGATGGCTACACCTTC.

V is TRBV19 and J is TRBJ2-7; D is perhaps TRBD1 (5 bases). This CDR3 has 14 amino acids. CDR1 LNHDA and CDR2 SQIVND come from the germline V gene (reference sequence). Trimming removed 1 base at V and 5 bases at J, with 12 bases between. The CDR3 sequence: CASSIGQKGNEQYF. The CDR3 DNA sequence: TGTGCCAGTAGTATAGGACAGAAAGGGAACGAGCAGTACTTC.

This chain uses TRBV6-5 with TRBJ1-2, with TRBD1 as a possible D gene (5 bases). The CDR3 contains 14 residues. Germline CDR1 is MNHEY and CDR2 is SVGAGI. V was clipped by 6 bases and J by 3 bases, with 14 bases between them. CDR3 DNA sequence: TGTGCCAGCAGGAGGCGGGGGGTAGACTATGGCTACACCTTC. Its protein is CASRRRGVDYGYTF.

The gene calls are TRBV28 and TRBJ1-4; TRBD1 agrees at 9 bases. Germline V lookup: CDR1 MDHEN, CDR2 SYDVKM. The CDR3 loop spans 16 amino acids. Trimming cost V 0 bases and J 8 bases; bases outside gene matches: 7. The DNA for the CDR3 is TGTGCCAGCAGTTTATGGTGGGACAGGGTAGGAGAAAAACTGTTTTTT. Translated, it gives CASSLWWDRVGEKLFF.